The 12 T cell receptor beta chains below were found in one sample sequenced in a study of blood T cell repertoires in COVID-19. Only in-frame clones appear in the TCRdb table, and some are missing; sequencing was by immunoSEQ multiplex PCR. The profile shows about 80,000 clones, approximately 78% of them singletons. The sequenced material came from peripheral blood. Source of these receptors: a human donor in a cohort sampled during active COVID-19.

The V gene is TRBV5-5, the J gene TRBJ2-7; D may be TRBD1 (6 bases). The germline V gene encodes CDR1 SGHKS and CDR2 YYEKEE (reference sequence). This CDR3 has 15 amino acids. Trimming shortened V by 4 bases and J by 0 bases, and 14 bases separated the two germline ends. CDR3 coding DNA: TGTGCCAGCAGCGCTGTAGGGACACTCTCCTACGAGCAGTACTTC. Protein product: CASSAVGTLSYEQYF.

J is TRBJ1-1 and V is TRBV4-2; a weak D match, TRBD1 (6 bases). The CDR3 totals 17 residues. The V gene lost 0 bases and the J gene lost 3 bases, with 17 bases spanning the gap. Germline V lookup: CDR1 LGHNA, CDR2 YNFKEQ. The CDR3 protein is CASSQEGAGAFHTEAFF. The CDR3 DNA reads as TGTGCCAGCAGCCAAGAAGGAGCAGGGGCCTTTCACACTGAAGCTTTCTTT.

This rearrangement joins TRBV4-1 to TRBJ2-5, with a possible D match to TRBD2 (5 bases). V lost 4 bases and J 2 bases, leaving 17 bases between the germline ends. Germline V gene data show CDR1 as MGHRA and CDR2 as YSYEKL. The CDR3 loop spans 16 amino acids. CDR3 DNA: TGCGCCAGCAGCCGTCCCGGACTGCTTCTTCAAGAGACCCAGTACTTC. It encodes CASSRPGLLLQETQYF.

The chain combines TRBV29-1 with TRBJ1-1; D is ambiguous. The CDR3 contains 11 residues. The V end was cut by 8 bases, the J end by 5 bases, with 12 bases between. From germline, CDR1 is SQVTM and CDR2 ANQGSEA. The CDR3 DNA is TGCAGCTTGACGGAACAGACTGAAGCTTTCTTT. Its translation is CSLTEQTEAFF. The full variable domain, completed using reference TRBV29-1 and TRBJ1-1, is SAVISQKPSRDICQRGTSLTIQCQVDSQVTMMFWYRQQPGQSLTLIATANQGSEATYESGFVIDKFPISRPNLTFSTLTVSNMSPEDSSIYLCSLTEQTEAFFGQGTRLTVV.

The chain recombines TRBV3-1 (or the pseudogene TRBV3-2) with TRBJ2-5; 9 bases agree with TRBD2. The V gene end was trimmed by 0 bases and the J gene end by 6 bases; junction bases not matched to a gene: 5. This CDR3 spans 15 amino acids. The germline CDR1 and CDR2 sequences are LGHDT and YNNKEL (reference sequence). The CDR3 DNA follows: TGTGCCAGCAGCCAAGATGCTAGCGGGGTTAAGACCCAGTACTTC. Its protein product is CASSQDASGVKTQYF.

This clone was counted between two and nine times. The chain recombines TRBV6-2 or TRBV6-3 with TRBJ2-7, with a possible D match to TRBD2 (6 bases). Germline V gene sequence: CDR1 MNHEY, CDR2 SVGEGT. V was pared by 4 bases and J by 2 bases, with 12 bases between. The CDR3 contains 14 residues. The CDR3 sequence: CASSSFSGTYEQYF. Here the CDR3 DNA reads TGTGCCAGCAGTTCATTTAGCGGTACCTACGAGCAGTACTTC.

This chain uses TRBV7-9 with TRBJ1-1; the D is unclear. Germline V gene data show CDR1 as SEHNR and CDR2 as FQNEAQ (reference sequence). CDR3 length: 10 residues. Trimming shortened V by 8 bases and J by 7 bases, and 8 bases separated the two germline ends. For the CDR3, the DNA is TGTGCCAGCCTCGGGGTTGAAGCTTTCTTT. It codes for CASLGVEAFF.

The chain couples TRBV5-4 to TRBJ1-4, with D possibly matching TRBD1 (5 bases). The CDR3 sequence is 14 residues long. Germline V gene data show CDR1 as SGHNT and CDR2 as YYREEE (reference sequence). The V end was cut by 1 base, the J end by 7 bases, with 11 bases between. The chain's CDR3 is CASSLRQGSEKLFF. The CDR3 DNA sequence: TGTGCCAGCAGCTTGAGGCAGGGAAGTGAAAAACTGTTTTTT.

Written as DNA, the CDR3 is TGTGCCAGCAGCTTAATAGACAGGGAGCAAGGTGAGCAGTTCTTC. Encoded protein: CASSLIDREQGEQFF. The V call is TRBV7-7, the J call TRBJ2-1; 7 positions agree with TRBD1. J was trimmed by 9 bases and V by 2 bases; bases with no gene match: 10. CDR3 size: 15 residues. Germline V gene lookup returns CDR1 SSHAT and CDR2 FNYEAQ (reference sequence).

The chain carries TRBV10-1 and TRBJ1-1, with a weak D call TRBD1 (6 bases). V was shortened by 5 bases and J by 9 bases, with 16 bases between the two germline ends. The CDR3 totals 13 residues. Looked up from germline, CDR1 is WNHNN and CDR2 is SYGVQD (reference sequence). The CDR3 DNA is TGCGCCAGCAGTCCGTTTGAAGGGGGTAAAGCTTTCTTT. Translated, it gives CASSPFEGGKAFF.

This sequence joins TRBV5-1 and TRBJ1-1; 7 bases match TRBD1. The germline V gene has CDR1 SGHRS and CDR2 YFSETQ. CDR3 size: 14 residues. The ends lost 3 bases at V and 6 bases at J; junction bases unmatched: 8. CDR3 nucleotides: TGCGCCAGCAGCTCATCCCAAGGGACAGCTGAAGCTTTCTTT. Its translation is CASSSSQGTAEAFF.

The rearrangement uses TRBV6-1 and TRBJ2-1; the match to TRBD1 covers 10 bases. The germline V gene has CDR1 MNHNS and CDR2 SASEGT. The CDR3 sequence is 15 residues long. V lost 2 bases, J lost 7 bases, and 5 bases stayed unmatched. The CDR3 sequence: CASSEPGTGENEQFF. The CDR3 bases are TGTGCCAGCAGTGAACCCGGGACAGGGGAAAATGAGCAGTTCTTC.